The clone carrying this T cell receptor beta chain was seen once. Its antigen is unidentified. These data belong to a study of T cells in localized non-small cell lung cancer. Trimming took off 6 bases at V and 3 bases at J, with 9 bases between the two ends. Germline V gene data show CDR1 as SNHLY and CDR2 as FYNNEI. The CDR3 consists of 12 residues. Profiling relied on immunoSEQ multiplex PCR, and the TCRdb table lists in-frame clones only, not all of them. The sample lists tens of thousands of clones; roughly 89% were seen once. Study conclusions and caveats: Highest T cell clonality was seen in uninvolved adjacent lung, surpassing that measured in tumor. Heterogeneity within the tumor remains possible, as just one region underwent sequencing.

The TCR was taken from a man between 40 and 70 years old with stage I squamous cell lung carcinoma. V usage is TRBV2 and J usage is TRBJ2-7; D is unclear. The specimen comprised peripheral blood, sampled before any cancer treatment. The CDR3 is CASSADFYEQYF. CDR3 in DNA: TGTGCCAGCAGCGCTGACTTCTACGAGCAGTACTTC.